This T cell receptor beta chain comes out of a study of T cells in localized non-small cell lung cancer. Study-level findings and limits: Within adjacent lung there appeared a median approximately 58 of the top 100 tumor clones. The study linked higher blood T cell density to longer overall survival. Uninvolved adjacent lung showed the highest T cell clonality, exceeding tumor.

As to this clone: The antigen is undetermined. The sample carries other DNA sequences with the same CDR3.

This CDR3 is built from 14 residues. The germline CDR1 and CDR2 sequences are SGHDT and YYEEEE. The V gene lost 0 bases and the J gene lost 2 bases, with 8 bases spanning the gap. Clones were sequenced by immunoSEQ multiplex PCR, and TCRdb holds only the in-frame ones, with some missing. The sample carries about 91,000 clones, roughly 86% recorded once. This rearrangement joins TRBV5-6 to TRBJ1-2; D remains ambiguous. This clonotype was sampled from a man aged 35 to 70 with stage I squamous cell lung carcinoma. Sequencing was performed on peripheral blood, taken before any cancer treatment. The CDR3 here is CASSLVESNYGYTF. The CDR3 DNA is TGTGCCAGCAGCTTGGTGGAGTCCAACTATGGCTACACCTTC. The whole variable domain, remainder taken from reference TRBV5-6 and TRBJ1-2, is DAGVTQSPTHLIKTRGQQVTLRCSPKSGHDTVSWYQQALGQGPQFIFQYYEEEERQRGNFPDRFSGHQFPNYSSELNVNALLLGDSALYLCASSLVESNYGYTFGSGTRLTVV.